These 20 T cell receptor beta chains were all obtained from the same sample, sequenced in a study of CD8 T cells in ankylosing spondylitis. Each CDR3 protein is one row after TCRdb ran MiXCR on the 5' RACE reads. The sample has 350,000 to 450,000 distinct CDR3 sequences; approximately 22% are singletons. The sequenced sample was blood, either unsorted or a sorted T cell fraction (not recorded which). The receptors shown here come from a male donor with ankylosing spondylitis or in good health (not recorded which).

The chain recombines TRBV7-3 with TRBJ2-1; D is possibly TRBD1 or TRBD2 (6 bases each). V lost 5 bases, J lost 11 bases, and 16 bases lay in between. The CDR3 length is 13 residues. Germline V gene lookup returns CDR1 SGHTA and CDR2 FQGTGA. The CDR3 bases are TGTGCCAGCAGCGCCCTCCCGGGGGCAAAGCAGTTCTTC. Amino acids: CASSALPGAKQFF.

This chain connects TRBV28 to TRBJ2-5; 10 bases match TRBD1. Germline lookup yields CDR1 MDHEN and CDR2 SYDVKM. CDR3 length equals 17 residues. V shed 5 bases, J shed 5 bases, and the junction held 14 bases outside the gene matches. The CDR3 sequence: CASSPGPGQGIRETQYF. CDR3 nucleotide sequence: TGTGCCAGCAGTCCTGGCCCGGGACAGGGGATCAGGGAGACCCAGTACTTC.

Here the CDR3 DNA reads TGCAGTGCTAGAGCCCAGAGGCAGGGAGAGACCCAGTACTTC. As protein: CSARAQRQGETQYF. The V call is TRBV20-1, the J call TRBJ2-5, with D possibly TRBD1 on 5 matching bases. Trimming pared 1 base from V and 4 bases from J, leaving 13 bases between. Germline CDR1 DFQATT, CDR2 SNEGSKA (reference sequence). This CDR3 has 14 amino acids.

Only a few counts were recorded for this clonotype. This chain uses TRBV7-9 with TRBJ2-2; TRBD2 matches at 8 bases. The length of the CDR3 is 16 residues. After removal of 1 base from V and 5 bases from J, the junction contained 6 bases not matched to a gene. CDR1 and CDR2 (germline): SEHNR, FQNEAQ (reference sequence). CDR3 in DNA: TGTGCCAGCAGCTTAGTCCCAGCGGGGGCGACCGGGGAGCTGTTTTTT. It is translated as CASSLVPAGATGELFF. Using reference TRBV7-9 and TRBJ2-2 for the parts outside the CDR3, the full variable domain is DTGVSQNPRHKITKRGQNVTFRCDPISEHNRLYWYRQTLGQGPEFLTYFQNEAQLEKSRLLSDRFSAERPKGSFSTLEIQRTEQGDSAMYLCASSLVPAGATGELFFGEGSRLTVL.

This chain uses TRBV6-1 with TRBJ2-3; D is undetermined. This CDR3 spans 14 amino acids. V shed 7 bases and J shed 2 bases, with 13 bases lying between them. Germline V gene lookup returns CDR1 MNHNS and CDR2 SASEGT. CDR3 DNA: TGTGCCAGCACCGGATACCTCAACACAGATACGCAGTATTTT. It is translated as CASTGYLNTDTQYF.

CDR3 protein: CASSYTEYQETQYF. The CDR3 nucleotides read TGTGCCAGCAGTTACACTGAGTACCAAGAGACCCAGTACTTC. The chain combines TRBV28 with TRBJ2-5; no clear D. V gave up 4 bases and J gave up 0 bases, with 9 bases separating them. CDR1 and CDR2 (germline): MDHEN, SYDVKM. This CDR3 comprises 14 residues.

The chain recombines TRBV2 with TRBJ2-7, with 13 bases aligning to TRBD2. The CDR3 covers 18 residues. The V gene's germline CDR1 is SNHLY and CDR2 FYNNEI. The J segment lost 0 bases and the V segment lost 4 bases, leaving 9 bases of the junction unmatched. In nucleotides, the CDR3 is TGTGCCAGCAGTGTGACTAGCGGGGGGCCAACTAGCTCCTACGAGCAGTACTTC. This encodes CASSVTSGGPTSSYEQYF.

This clonotype has more than one count but fewer than ten. This chain's CDR3 is CASSIVGTRGYNEQFF. In DNA, the CDR3 is TGTGCCAGTAGTATTGTAGGGACAAGAGGATACAATGAGCAGTTCTTC. The chain uses TRBV19 and TRBJ2-1; D is perhaps TRBD1 (6 bases). This CDR3 has 16 amino acids. The germline CDR1 and CDR2 sequences are LNHDA and SQIVND (reference sequence). The V gene lost 3 bases and the J gene lost 4 bases, with 16 bases spanning the gap.

This clonotype occurred a few times. This chain joins TRBV29-1 and TRBJ1-1; TRBD1 matches at 9 bases. Germline V gives CDR1 SQVTM, CDR2 ANQGSEA. Trimming removed 7 bases from V and 4 bases from J; junction bases left unmatched: 7. The CDR3 is 13 amino acids. CDR3 nucleotides: TGCAGCGCCGTGACAGGGGGGACCACTGAAGCTTTCTTT. It specifies CSAVTGGTTEAFF.

The table lists this clonotype with many counts. The CDR3, as DNA: TGCGCCAGCAGCCCTGAGGGCACCGGGGAGCTGTTTTTT. Its protein product is CASSPEGTGELFF. The gene calls are TRBV4-1 and TRBJ2-2, with a tentative D call TRBD2 (5 bases). CDR1 and CDR2 from the germline V gene are MGHRA and YSYEKL. V gave up 4 bases and J gave up 4 bases, with 7 bases separating them. This CDR3 comprises 13 residues.

This chain links TRBV27 with TRBJ2-7, with 7 bases aligning to TRBD1. CDR3 size: 14 residues. Germline assignment: CDR1 MNHEY and CDR2 SMNVEV (reference sequence). Trimming removed 5 bases from V and 3 bases from J; junction bases left unmatched: 7. CDR3 amino acids: CASSPTTGYYEQYF. In nucleotides, the CDR3 is TGTGCCAGCAGTCCAACGACAGGGTACTACGAGCAGTACTTC.

At least ten counts were recorded for this clonotype. The genes are TRBV10-3 and TRBJ1-1; no reliable D call. From germline, CDR1 is ENHRY and CDR2 SYGVKD. V dropped 3 bases and J dropped 3 bases, with 11 bases sitting between them. CDR3 length: 14 residues. For the CDR3, the DNA is TGTGCCATCAGTGAACCTGGGCCCGACACTGAAGCTTTCTTT. Translating it yields CAISEPGPDTEAFF.

This clonotype has just a few counts. The chain joins TRBV4-1 to TRBJ2-1; 14 nucleotides align to TRBD2. J gave up 7 bases and V 2 bases, and 4 bases lay outside the gene matches. The germline gives CDR1 MGHRA, CDR2 YSYEKL. The CDR3 is 16 residues long. The CDR3 bases are TGCGCCAGCAGCCAACAGACTAGCGGGGGGGCAAATGAGCAGTTCTTC. Translating gives CASSQQTSGGANEQFF.

The table lists this clonotype with a few counts. This sequence joins TRBV10-3 and TRBJ2-5, with unresolved D. The CDR3 runs to 15 residues. Trimming pared 2 bases from V and 1 base from J, leaving 11 bases between. Germline CDR1 is ENHRY and CDR2 is SYGVKD. CDR3 nucleotides: TGTGCCATCAGTGAGCCATCGGAAACCCAAGAGACCCAGTACTTC. Translation gives CAISEPSETQETQYF.

In this sample, this clonotype turned up a few times. The rearrangement joins TRBV27 to TRBJ2-3; 9 nucleotides agree with TRBD2. J was trimmed by 6 bases and V by 4 bases; bases with no gene match: 11. This CDR3 has 16 amino acids. Germline CDR1 is MNHEY and CDR2 is SMNVEV (reference sequence). CDR3 protein: CASSSQAGGPADTQYF. DNA for the CDR3: TGTGCCAGCAGTTCCCAAGCGGGGGGACCGGCCGATACGCAGTATTTT.

This sequence joins TRBV29-1 and TRBJ2-1; TRBD1 matches 9 bases. V dropped 7 bases and J dropped 0; count of bases not matched to a gene: 7. The CDR3 is 15 residues long. Germline V gives CDR1 SQVTM, CDR2 ANQGSEA. The CDR3 nucleotides read TGCAGCGCTCCCGGGACAGGGAACTCCTACAATGAGCAGTTCTTC. As protein: CSAPGTGNSYNEQFF.

The V call is TRBV3-1, the J call TRBJ2-6; TRBD2 matches at 11 bases. CDR3 length: 17 amino acids. Germline trimming cut 6 bases from V and 3 bases from J; bases unmatched to any gene: 7. Germline V gene data show CDR1 as LGHDT and CDR2 as YNNKEL (reference sequence). Written as DNA, the CDR3 is TGTGCCAGCAGTAGCGGGGGGGCCGGGGATGGGGCCAACGTCCTGACTTTC. Translation gives CASSSGGAGDGANVLTF.

This rearrangement joins TRBV4-1 to TRBJ2-5; no reliable D call. Trimming removed 1 base from V and 5 bases from J, with 11 bases in between. The CDR3 consists of 14 residues. Germline V lookup: CDR1 MGHRA, CDR2 YSYEKL. For the CDR3, the DNA is TGCGCCAGCAGCCAAGGTATTCTGCTGGAGACCCAGTACTTC. Translated: CASSQGILLETQYF.

The chain links TRBV10-3 to TRBJ2-1, with D possibly matching TRBD2 (5 bases). The CDR3 has 13 amino acids. Germline-derived CDR1 and CDR2 are ENHRY and SYGVKD. Trimming shortened V by 3 bases and J by 8 bases, and 11 bases separated the two germline ends. The CDR3 nucleotides read TGTGCCATCAGTGAAGAGGGTTCCGATGAGCAGTTCTTC. Amino acid sequence: CAISEEGSDEQFF.

CDR3 nucleotides: TGTGCCAGTAGTATATTACTTGGGCTGAACACTGAAGCTTTCTTT. Translation: CASSILLGLNTEAFF. The chain combines TRBV19 with TRBJ1-1; D unclear. This CDR3 region has 15 residues. In germline, CDR1 is LNHDA, CDR2 SQIVND (reference sequence). Between the trimmed V and J ends, which lost 2 bases and 0 bases, there was a span of 10 bases. Full variable domain (remainder filled in from reference TRBV19 and TRBJ1-1): DGGITQSPKYLFRKEGQNVTLSCEQNLNHDAMYWYRQDPGQGLRLIYYSQIVNDFQKGDIAEGYSVSREKKESFPLTVTSAQKNPTAFYLCASSILLGLNTEAFFGQGTRLTVV.